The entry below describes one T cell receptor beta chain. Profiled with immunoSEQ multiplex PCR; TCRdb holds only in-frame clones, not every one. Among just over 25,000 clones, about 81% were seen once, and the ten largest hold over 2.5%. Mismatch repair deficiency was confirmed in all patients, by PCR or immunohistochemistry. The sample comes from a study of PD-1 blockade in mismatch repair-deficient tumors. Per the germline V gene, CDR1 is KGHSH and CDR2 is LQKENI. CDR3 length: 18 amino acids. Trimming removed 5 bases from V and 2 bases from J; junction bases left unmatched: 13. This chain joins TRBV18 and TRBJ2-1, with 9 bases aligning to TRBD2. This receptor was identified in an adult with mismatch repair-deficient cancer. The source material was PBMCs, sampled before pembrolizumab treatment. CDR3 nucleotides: TGTGCCAGCTCAATTACGTGGAGCGGCGGGAGGGCCTACAATGAGCAGTTCTTC. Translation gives CASSITWSGGRAYNEQFF.